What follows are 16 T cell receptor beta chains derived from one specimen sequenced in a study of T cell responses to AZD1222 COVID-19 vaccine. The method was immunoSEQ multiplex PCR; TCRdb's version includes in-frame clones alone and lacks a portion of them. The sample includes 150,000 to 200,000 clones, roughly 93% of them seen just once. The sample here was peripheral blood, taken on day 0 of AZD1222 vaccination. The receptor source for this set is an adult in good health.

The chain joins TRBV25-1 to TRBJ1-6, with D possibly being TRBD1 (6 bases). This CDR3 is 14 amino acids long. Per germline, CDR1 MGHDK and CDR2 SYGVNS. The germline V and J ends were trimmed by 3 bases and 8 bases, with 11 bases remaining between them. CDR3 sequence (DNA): TGTGCCAGCAGTGAGGCGGGGGCCCATTCACCCCTCCACTTT. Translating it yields CASSEAGAHSPLHF.

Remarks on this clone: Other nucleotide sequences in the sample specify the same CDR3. As DNA, the CDR3 is TGTGCCAGCAGCCAAGCGAGGAACTATGGCTACACCTTC. Protein product: CASSQARNYGYTF. The rearrangement joins TRBV14 to TRBJ1-2; D not certain. V lost 1 base to trimming and J lost 2 bases, with 5 bases between them. The CDR3 runs to 13 residues. The germline V gene encodes CDR1 SGHDN and CDR2 FVKESK.

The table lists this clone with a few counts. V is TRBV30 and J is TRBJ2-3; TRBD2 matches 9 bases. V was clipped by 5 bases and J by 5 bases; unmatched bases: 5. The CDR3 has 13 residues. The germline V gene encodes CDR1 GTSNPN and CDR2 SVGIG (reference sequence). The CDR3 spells CAWARREGDTQYF. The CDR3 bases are TGTGCCTGGGCGAGGCGGGAGGGAGATACGCAGTATTTT.

The CDR3 sequence is CASSGTSGRAAEQFF. The CDR3 bases are TGTGCCAGCAGTGGGACTAGCGGGAGGGCCGCTGAGCAGTTCTTC. The V and J genes are TRBV6-6 and TRBJ2-1, with TRBD2 matching over 16 bases. The trim removed 5 bases at V and 9 bases at J, leaving 4 bases unmatched. Looked up from germline, CDR1 is MNHNY and CDR2 is SVGAGI (reference sequence). This CDR3 contains 15 residues.

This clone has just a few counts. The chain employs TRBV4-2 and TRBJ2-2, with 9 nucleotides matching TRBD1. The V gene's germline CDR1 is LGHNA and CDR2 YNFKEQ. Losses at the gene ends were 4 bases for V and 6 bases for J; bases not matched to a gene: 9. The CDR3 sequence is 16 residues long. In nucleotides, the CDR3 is TGTGCCAGCAGCCCGCACGGACAGGGGAAAGCCGGGGAGCTGTTTTTT. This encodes CASSPHGQGKAGELFF.

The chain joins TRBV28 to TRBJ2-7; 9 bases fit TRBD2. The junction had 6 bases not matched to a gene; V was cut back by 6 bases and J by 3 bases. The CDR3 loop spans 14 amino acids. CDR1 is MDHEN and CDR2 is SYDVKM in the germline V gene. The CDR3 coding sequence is TGTGCCAGCAGCCTAGCGGGATCGTACTACGAGCAGTACTTC. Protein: CASSLAGSYYEQYF. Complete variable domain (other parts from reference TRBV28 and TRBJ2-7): DVKVTQSSRYLVKRTGEKVFLECVQDMDHENMFWYRQDPGLGLRLIYFSYDVKMKEKGDIPEGYSVSREKKERFSLILESASTNQTSMYLCASSLAGSYYEQYFGPGTRLTVT.

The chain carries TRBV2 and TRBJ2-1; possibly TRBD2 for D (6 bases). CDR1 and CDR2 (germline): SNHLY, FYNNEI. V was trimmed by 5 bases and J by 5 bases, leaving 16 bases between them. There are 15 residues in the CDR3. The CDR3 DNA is TGTGCCAGCAGTCAGGAAGGAGGGATCAACAATGAGCAGTTCTTC. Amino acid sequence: CASSQEGGINNEQFF.

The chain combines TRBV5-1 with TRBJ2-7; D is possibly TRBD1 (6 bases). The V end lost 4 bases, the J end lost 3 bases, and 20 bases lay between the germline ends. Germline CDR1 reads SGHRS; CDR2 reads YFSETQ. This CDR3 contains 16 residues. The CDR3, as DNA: TGCGCCAGCAGCCCGGAGGCCTGGGGACAAGTCTACGAGCAGTACTTC. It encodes CASSPEAWGQVYEQYF.

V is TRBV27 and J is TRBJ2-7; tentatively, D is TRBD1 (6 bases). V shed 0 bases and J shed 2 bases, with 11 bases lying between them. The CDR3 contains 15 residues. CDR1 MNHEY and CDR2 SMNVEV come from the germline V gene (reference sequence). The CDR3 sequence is CASSLSAGDTYEQYF. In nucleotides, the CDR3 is TGTGCCAGCAGTTTATCAGCAGGGGACACCTACGAGCAGTACTTC.

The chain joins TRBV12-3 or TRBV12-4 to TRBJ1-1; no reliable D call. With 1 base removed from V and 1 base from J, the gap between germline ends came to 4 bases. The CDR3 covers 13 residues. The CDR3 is CASSLGPNTEAFF. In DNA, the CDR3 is TGTGCCAGCAGTTTAGGGCCGAACACTGAAGCTTTCTTT.

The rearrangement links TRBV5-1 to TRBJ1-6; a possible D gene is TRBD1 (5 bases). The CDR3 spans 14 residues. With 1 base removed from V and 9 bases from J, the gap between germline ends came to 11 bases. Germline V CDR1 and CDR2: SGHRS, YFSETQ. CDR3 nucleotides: TGCGCCAGCAGCTTGTTGACAGAAGGTTCACCCCTCCACTTT. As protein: CASSLLTEGSPLHF.

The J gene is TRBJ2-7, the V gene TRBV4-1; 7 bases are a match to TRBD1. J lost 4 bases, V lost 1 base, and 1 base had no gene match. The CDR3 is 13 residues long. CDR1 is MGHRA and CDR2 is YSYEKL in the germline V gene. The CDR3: CASSQARGYEQYF. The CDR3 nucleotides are TGCGCCAGCAGCCAAGCCAGGGGGTACGAGCAGTACTTC.

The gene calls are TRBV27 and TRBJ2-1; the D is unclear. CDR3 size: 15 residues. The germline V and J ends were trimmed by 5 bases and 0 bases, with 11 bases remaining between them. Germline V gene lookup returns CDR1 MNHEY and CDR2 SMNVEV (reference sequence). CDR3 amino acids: CASSRSESSYNEQFF. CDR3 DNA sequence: TGTGCCAGCAGTCGGAGCGAGAGCTCCTACAATGAGCAGTTCTTC.

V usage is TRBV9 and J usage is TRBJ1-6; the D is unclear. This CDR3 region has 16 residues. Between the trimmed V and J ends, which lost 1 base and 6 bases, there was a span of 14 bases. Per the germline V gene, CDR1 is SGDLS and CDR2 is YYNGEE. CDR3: CASSVTADPLNSPLHF. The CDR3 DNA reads TGTGCCAGCAGCGTAACCGCGGACCCCCTTAATTCACCCCTCCACTTT. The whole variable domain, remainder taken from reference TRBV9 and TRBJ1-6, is DSGVTQTPKHLITATGQRVTLRCSPRSGDLSVYWYQQSLDQGLQFLIQYYNGEERAKGNILERFSAQQFPDLHSELNLSSLELGDSALYFCASSVTADPLNSPLHFGNGTRLTVT.

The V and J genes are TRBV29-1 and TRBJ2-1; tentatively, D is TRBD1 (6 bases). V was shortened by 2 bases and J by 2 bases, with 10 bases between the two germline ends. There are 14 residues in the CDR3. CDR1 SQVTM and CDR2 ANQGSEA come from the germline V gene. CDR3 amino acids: CSVEWGPTYNEQFF. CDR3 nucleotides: TGCAGCGTTGAATGGGGGCCTACCTACAATGAGCAGTTCTTC.

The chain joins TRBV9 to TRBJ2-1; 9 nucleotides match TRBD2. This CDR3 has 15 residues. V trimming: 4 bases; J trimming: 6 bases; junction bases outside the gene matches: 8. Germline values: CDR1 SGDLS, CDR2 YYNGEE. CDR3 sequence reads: CASSPRLAGLNEQFF. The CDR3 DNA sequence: TGTGCCAGCAGCCCCCGGCTAGCGGGACTCAATGAGCAGTTCTTC.